One and the same sample provided the 5 T cell receptor beta chains below, sequenced in a study of T cells in Graves' hyperthyroidism and ophthalmopathy. The source material, RNA transcripts, was used to amplify TCR beta CDR3 regions. First-round RT-PCR of the TCR CDR3 relied on the HTBI primer set. Via MiXCR, TCRdb re-called the multiplex PCR reads, giving one row per CDR3 protein. The sample has roughly 700,000 distinct CDR3 sequences; 30% to 40% are singletons. Material: blood. These receptors all stem from a woman aged 40 to 55 with Graves' hyperthyroidism.

The rearrangement joins TRBV19 to TRBJ1-2, with D possibly matching TRBD1 (5 bases). Germline V gives CDR1 LNHDA, CDR2 SQIVND (reference sequence). This CDR3 is built from 10 residues. Deletions cut 6 bases from V and 12 bases from J, with 11 bases between. The chain's CDR3 is CASRQRGNTF. CDR3 coding DNA: TGTGCCAGTAGGCAGAGGGGAAACACCTTC.

The chain recombines TRBV6-5 with TRBJ1-1, with TRBD1 as a possible D gene (5 bases). V gave up 1 base and J gave up 5 bases, with 8 bases separating them. The CDR3 runs 13 residues. Germline-derived CDR1 and CDR2 are MNHEY and SVGAGI. This CDR3 reads CASSYLQETEAFF. The CDR3 nucleotides are TGTGCCAGCAGTTACTTACAGGAAACTGAAGCTTTCTTT.

This clonotype was counted only a few times. This chain uses TRBV19 with TRBJ2-5, with 7 positions matching TRBD1. The J segment lost 4 bases and the V segment lost 9 bases, leaving 14 bases of the junction unmatched. Germline CDR1 and CDR2: LNHDA and SQIVND (reference sequence). This CDR3 spans 15 amino acids. As DNA, the CDR3 is TGTGCCAGCAGCCAAGATCAGGGGGTCATAGAGACCCAGTACTTC. This encodes CASSQDQGVIETQYF.

In its sample, this clonotype was seen many times. The CDR3 sequence is CASSSPAFF. The CDR3 DNA sequence: TGTGCCAGCAGCTCACCGGCTTTCTTT. J is TRBJ1-1 and V is TRBV7-9; D is unresolved. Trimming stripped 4 bases from V and 11 bases from J, with 5 bases between. Germline CDR1 and CDR2: SEHNR and FQNEAQ (reference sequence). The CDR3 has 9 amino acids.

In this sample, this clonotype turned up many times. The CDR3 sequence is CASSLAGGAQETQYF. The CDR3 DNA reads TGTGCCAGCAGCTTAGCGGGAGGGGCCCAAGAGACCCAGTACTTC. The chain combines TRBV7-9 with TRBJ2-5, with 7 bases that match TRBD2. Germline loops: CDR1 SEHNR, CDR2 FQNEAQ (reference sequence). Unmatched junction bases numbered 2, after V lost 0 bases and J lost 1 base. There are 15 residues in the CDR3.